One T cell receptor beta chain is described in this entry. Its antigen is as yet unknown. The CDR3 consists of 13 residues. Germline V gene data show CDR1 as SGDLS and CDR2 as YYNGEE. These data come from a study of CXCR3-negative and CXCR3-positive naive CD8 T cells. The libraries of TRB cDNA were constructed through 5' RACE using UMI labels. TCRdb reprocessed the 5' RACE reads and stores each CDR3 protein as one record, lacking DNA. The sample has 75,000 to 100,000 distinct CDR3 sequences; the top ten hold approximately 1.4%. Study-level results: Memory cells diverged, while naive CXCR3-positive and CXCR3-negative cells had similar TRBV-TRBJ usage.

The origin of this receptor is a human donor in good health. Some clones in this sample may be carry-over from other donors' samples. Sequenced sample: naive CXCR3- CD8+ T cells from blood. Subset noted: CD45RO-CCR7+CD27+CD95- naive CD8+ T cells lacking CXCR3 (TNR3-). The rearrangement links TRBV9 to TRBJ2-1; without DNA, the TCRdb call of TRBD1 cannot be checked. The CDR3 reads CASSVGQFNEQFF.